These 4 T cell receptor beta chains were sequenced from one sample in a study of somatic mutations in cytotoxic T cells in rheumatoid arthritis. Libraries were prepared by immunoSEQ multiplex PCR; TCRdb keeps only in-frame clonotypes and omits some of them. The table has 8,500 to 11,000 clones, around 82% seen once; the top ten hold approximately 19%. The sequenced sample was CD8+ T cells sorted from blood. The origin of the receptors is a woman between 50 and 59 years old in good health.

The rearrangement links TRBV5-1 to TRBJ2-7, with D maybe TRBD1 (6 bases). This CDR3 region has 17 residues. CDR1 is SGHRS, CDR2 YFSETQ, per germline. Trimming cost V 3 bases and J 0 bases, with 19 bases left between them. The CDR3 sequence: CASSWAPGEGSSYEQYF. CDR3 nucleotides: TGCGCCAGCAGCTGGGCACCAGGGGAAGGGAGCTCCTACGAGCAGTACTTC.

The genes are TRBV9 and TRBJ1-6, with 11 bases that match TRBD1. Germline loops: CDR1 SGDLS, CDR2 YYNGEE. The CDR3 loop spans 15 amino acids. Losses at the gene ends were 3 bases for V and 7 bases for J; bases not matched to a gene: 3. CDR3 amino acids: CASSDGDRGNSPLHF. The CDR3 DNA sequence: TGTGCCAGCAGCGACGGGGACAGGGGGAATTCACCCCTCCACTTT.

CDR3 DNA sequence: TGTGCCTGGAGTGTACAGGGGGCAGTCGCTGAAGCTTTCTTT. Translation gives CAWSVQGAVAEAFF. The chain has TRBV30 and TRBJ1-1; 9 bases align to TRBD1. V shed 0 bases and J 6 bases; nucleotides not matched to a gene: 5. In germline, CDR1 is GTSNPN, CDR2 SVGIG (reference sequence). The CDR3 loop spans 14 amino acids.

The V and J genes are TRBV27 and TRBJ2-3; weak D call: TRBD2 (6 bases). The CDR3 loop spans 13 amino acids. V lost 5 bases and J lost 3, with 9 bases in between. Germline lookup yields CDR1 MNHEY and CDR2 SMNVEV (reference sequence). The CDR3 coding sequence is TGTGCCAGCAGTCACGGAGGGACAGATACGCAGTATTTT. It yields the protein CASSHGGTDTQYF.